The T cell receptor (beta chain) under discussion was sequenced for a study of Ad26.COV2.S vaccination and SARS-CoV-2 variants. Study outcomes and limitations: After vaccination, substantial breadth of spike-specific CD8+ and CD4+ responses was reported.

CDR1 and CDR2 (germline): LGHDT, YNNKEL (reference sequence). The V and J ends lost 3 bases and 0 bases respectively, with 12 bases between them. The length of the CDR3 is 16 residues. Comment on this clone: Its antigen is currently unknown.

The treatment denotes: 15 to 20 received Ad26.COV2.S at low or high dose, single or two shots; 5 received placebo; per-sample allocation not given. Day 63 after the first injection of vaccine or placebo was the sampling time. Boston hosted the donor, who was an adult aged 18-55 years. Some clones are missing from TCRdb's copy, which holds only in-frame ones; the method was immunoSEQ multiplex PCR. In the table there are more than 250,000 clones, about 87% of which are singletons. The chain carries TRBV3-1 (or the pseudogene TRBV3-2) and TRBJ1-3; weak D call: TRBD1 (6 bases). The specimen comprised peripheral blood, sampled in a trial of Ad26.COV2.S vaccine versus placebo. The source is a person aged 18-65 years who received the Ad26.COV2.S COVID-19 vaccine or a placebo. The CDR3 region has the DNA TGTGCCAGCAGCCACGGGACAACAGGCTCTGGAAACACCATATATTTT. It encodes CASSHGTTGSGNTIYF.